Here is one T cell receptor (beta chain) with its context. A few counts support this clonotype. Its antigen is unknown. No base-level quality is on record; no much larger clone is a single base apart. These data are taken from a study of identical twins listed by TCRdb under 2016. Context from the whole study: To test whether fetal clonotypes persist, this study deep-sequenced TCR alpha and beta repertoires from monozygotic twins, from unrelated adults of various ages, and from cord blood. Replicate twin experiments were performed at different times using different library preparation protocols to rule out contamination. On the study overall, not on this receptor specifically: Fewer insertions were carried by abundant cord blood beta clonotypes; a weaker similar trend was observed in young adult naive repertoires, while no such trend was observed in memory repertoires. Because the same donors could not be followed over many years, conclusions were based on cross-sectional statistical analysis. Compared with coincidental sharing between unrelated individuals, out-of-frame TCR alpha sequences shared between twins had an excess of sequences with low generation probability. Zero-insertion analyses could be partly confounded by invariant T cells such as MAIT and iNKT, although diverse VJ usage argued against such confounding for most clonotypes. Excess twin sharing in beta out-of-frame sequences was weaker because fewer shared sequences lowered the signal-to-noise ratio. In monozygotic twins, out-of-frame TCR alpha sharing was systematically underestimated by recombination models, although the models agreed with sharing between unrelated individuals.

The method behind the library was 5' RACE. The sequencer was an Illumina HiSeq 2000. Template switching added a universal primer binding site, and the final cDNA carried a unique molecular identifier that allowed TCR cDNA molecules to be counted accurately. First-strand cDNA for TCR alpha and beta chains was synthesized from specific primers in the conserved constant-segment region. To control for contamination, every cDNA library carried two barcodes: a SMART-Mk sample barcode plus Illumina barcodes. Two successive PCR steps introduced TruSeq adapter sequences along with Illumina sample barcodes. Sequencing of the TCR alpha and beta cDNA libraries was done on the Illumina HiSeq platform using custom primers. Under the source paper's analysis protocol: MiGEC processed the raw reads to extract unique molecular identifiers, while MiXCR was used to determine the CDR3 positions. For each individual, recombination models were inferred using an EM algorithm with the repgenHMM and IGoR tools. Shared clonotype analysis was performed with the tcR package in R, normalizing sharing by the product of cloneset sizes. To study raw recombination free of thymic and clonal selection effects, out-of-frame nonproductive sequences were analyzed. TCRdb ran its own pipeline on the public reads, namely fastp trimming at Q25 and MiXCR clone calling, and kept in-frame beta chains. One record per CDR3 amino acid sequence lists the most common genes and DNA. The V and J calls were not made by the authors but by TCRdb's processing. The sample records about 570,000 distinct CDR3 sequences, roughly 9.5% of which are singletons. The ten largest clones add up to roughly 3% of the sample.

From a lookup of the germline V gene (reference sequence), CDR1 and CDR2 are DFQATT and SNEGSKA. Unmatched junction bases come to 11, with V trimmed by 0 bases and J by 9 bases. The CDR3 runs 16 residues from the cysteine to the phenylalanine. Just CDR3 DNA is preserved here, 48 bases in frame from base 1. Every donor was a healthy Caucasian. The twin cohort consisted of three pairs of female monozygotic twins, all aged about 18 to 29 years. RNA for TCR libraries was isolated from peripheral blood mononuclear cells. This same sample was also taken into another study, of yellow fever vaccine responses in identical twins. According to the second study: According to the authors, the vaccine-induced T cell response in identical twins seemed to be partly convergent and partly specific to each individual. The study precisely tracked vaccine-responding T cell clones in identical twins.

The sample comprised PBMCs. The TCR sequence derives from a woman aged 18-35 years in good health. The receptor chain draws on TRBV20-1 and TRBJ1-6; 7 bases in the junction line up with TRBD1. The base sequence is TGCAGTGCTAGAGATGCCCCCGACAGGGAGAGTTCACCCCTCCACTTT. It encodes CSARDAPDRESSPLHF.